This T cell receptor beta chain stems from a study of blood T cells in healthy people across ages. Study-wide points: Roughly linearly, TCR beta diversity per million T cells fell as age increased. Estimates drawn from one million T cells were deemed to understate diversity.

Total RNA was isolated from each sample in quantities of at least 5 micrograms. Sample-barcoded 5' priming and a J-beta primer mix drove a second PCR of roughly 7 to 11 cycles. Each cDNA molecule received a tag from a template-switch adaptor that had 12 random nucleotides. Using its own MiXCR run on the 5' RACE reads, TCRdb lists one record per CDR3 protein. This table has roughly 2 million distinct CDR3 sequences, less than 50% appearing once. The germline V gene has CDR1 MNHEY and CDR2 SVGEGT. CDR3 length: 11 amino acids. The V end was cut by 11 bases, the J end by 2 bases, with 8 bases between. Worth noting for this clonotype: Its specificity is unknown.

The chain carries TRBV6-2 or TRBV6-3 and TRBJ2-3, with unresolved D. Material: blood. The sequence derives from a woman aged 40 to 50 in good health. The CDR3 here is CASHDTDTQYF. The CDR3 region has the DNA TGTGCCTCTCACGACACAGATACGCAGTATTTT.